A single sample gave rise to the 18 T cell receptor beta chains below, sequenced in a study of T cells in Graves' hyperthyroidism and ophthalmopathy. Amplified regions were TCR beta CDR3 sequences from RNA transcripts. A first-round RT-PCR of the TCR CDR3 used the HTBI primer set. TCRdb passed the multiplex PCR reads through MiXCR, listing each CDR3 protein once. The sample carries a few hundred thousand distinct CDR3 sequences, approximately 15% recorded once. Sequenced: blood. Receptor source: a woman aged 25-40 years with Graves' hyperthyroidism.

The chain combines TRBV25-1 with TRBJ1-1; tentatively, D is TRBD1 (6 bases). The CDR3 length is 14 residues. V gave up 3 bases and J gave up 0 bases, with 8 bases separating them. Germline loops: CDR1 MGHDK, CDR2 SYGVNS. DNA of the CDR3: TGTGCCAGCAGTGAGGGGGCACTGAACACTGAAGCTTTCTTT. It yields the protein CASSEGALNTEAFF.

This clonotype was observed at least ten times. The rearrangement links TRBV20-1 to TRBJ2-7; 7 bases fit TRBD2. The CDR3 is 15 residues long. CDR1 DFQATT and CDR2 SNEGSKA come from the germline V gene (reference sequence). Losses at the gene ends were 0 bases for V and 3 bases for J; bases not matched to a gene: 8. The CDR3 sequence is CSARDWASGNYEQYF. CDR3 sequence (DNA): TGCAGTGCTAGAGATTGGGCTAGCGGAAACTACGAGCAGTACTTC.

CDR3 coding DNA: TGCAGTGCCCGGACAGGGAGCGAAAAACTGTTTTTT. Protein product: CSARTGSEKLFF. V usage is TRBV20-1 and J usage is TRBJ1-4; TRBD1 matches 8 bases. Germline CDR1 reads DFQATT; CDR2 reads SNEGSKA (reference sequence). Losses at the gene ends were 6 bases for V and 8 bases for J; bases not matched to a gene: 5. This CDR3 spans 12 amino acids.

This chain connects TRBV6-1 to TRBJ1-4; TRBD1 matches 7 bases. Germline trimming cut 6 bases from V and 8 bases from J; bases unmatched to any gene: 9. Germline V gene lookup returns CDR1 MNHNS and CDR2 SASEGT. The CDR3 has 14 amino acids. In DNA form, the CDR3 reads TGTGCCAGCAGAAAGGACCACAGGGGCGAAAAACTGTTTTTT. It specifies CASRKDHRGEKLFF.

This clonotype appeared a few times. This chain uses TRBV6-2 or TRBV6-3 with TRBJ2-1; D is unresolved. Deletions cut 5 bases from V and 2 bases from J, with 10 bases between. This CDR3 has 14 residues. The germline V gene encodes CDR1 MNHEY and CDR2 SVGEGT. In DNA form, the CDR3 reads TGTGCCAGCAGTCAATTCAGAGCCTACAATGAGCAGTTCTTC. It yields the protein CASSQFRAYNEQFF.

At least ten counts were recorded for this clonotype. A read error may account for a junction end that differs from germline. This rearrangement joins TRBV6-1 to TRBJ2-3; D may correspond to TRBD1 or TRBD2 (5 bases each). Germline V gives CDR1 MNHNS, CDR2 SASEGT. The CDR3 totals 14 residues. The CDR3 sequence is CASSNTGATDTQYF. In DNA, the CDR3 is TGTGCCAGCAGTAATACCGGGGCCACAGATACGCAATATTTT.

CDR3 loop: CASSLALAGGSTYEQYF. The CDR3 bases are TGTGCCAGCAGCTTAGCTTTAGCGGGAGGGTCGACCTACGAGCAGTACTTC. The rearrangement uses TRBV7-2 and TRBJ2-7; 11 bases agree with TRBD2. The junction had 6 bases not matched to a gene; V was cut back by 0 bases and J by 2 bases. The CDR3 sequence is 17 residues long. Germline CDR1 reads SGHTA; CDR2 reads FQGNSA.

The chain couples TRBV19 to TRBJ2-2; 10 bases fit TRBD1. The CDR3 is 19 residues long. The trim removed 6 bases at V and 0 bases at J, leaving 13 bases unmatched. Germline lookup yields CDR1 LNHDA and CDR2 SQIVND (reference sequence). The CDR3 nucleotides read TGTGCCAGTAGCCTCGAGGACAGGGGGTCATTAACGAACACCGGGGAGCTGTTTTTT. Translating gives CASSLEDRGSLTNTGELFF.

This clonotype was observed a handful of times. This chain uses TRBV30 with TRBJ2-7; 8 bases are shared with TRBD1. V lost 1 base, J lost 6 bases, and 11 bases stayed unmatched. The germline V gene has CDR1 GTSNPN and CDR2 SVGIG (reference sequence). The CDR3 spans 15 residues. CDR3 residues: CAWSAIDRGGSEQYF. The DNA for the CDR3 is TGTGCCTGGAGTGCCATAGACAGGGGAGGTTCCGAGCAGTACTTC. The complete variable domain, with remaining parts taken from reference TRBV30 and TRBJ2-7, reads SQTIHQWPATLVQPVGSPLSLECTVEGTSNPNLYWYRQAAGRGLQLLFYSVGIGQISSEVPQNLSASRPQDRQFILSSKKLLLSDSGFYLCAWSAIDRGGSEQYFGPGTRLTVT.

This clonotype has more than one count but fewer than ten. V and J are TRBV19 and TRBJ2-1; 13 nucleotides match TRBD2. This CDR3 is built from 16 residues. Per germline, CDR1 LNHDA and CDR2 SQIVND (reference sequence). V gave up 5 bases and J gave up 7 bases; unmatched junction bases: 8. The CDR3 reads CASSSTSGRARNEQFF. The CDR3 DNA sequence: TGTGCCAGTAGTTCTACTAGCGGGAGGGCGCGAAATGAGCAGTTCTTC.

Many counts were recorded for this clonotype. This chain connects TRBV13 to TRBJ2-3, with TRBD1 identical over 9 bases. CDR1 and CDR2 (germline): PRHDT, FYEKMQ (reference sequence). J gave up 5 bases and V 5 bases, and 20 bases lay outside the gene matches. The CDR3 length is 19 residues. The CDR3 DNA sequence: TGTGCCAGCAGCCTCACCGGGACAGGGTTAATCCTAAGGCAAGATACGCAGTATTTT. Protein sequence: CASSLTGTGLILRQDTQYF.

In this sample, this clonotype turned up a few times. V gene TRBV29-1 combines with J gene TRBJ2-1, with 7 bases fitting TRBD2. Germline V gives CDR1 SQVTM, CDR2 ANQGSEA. The ends lost 3 bases at V and 7 bases at J; junction bases unmatched: 3. The CDR3 runs 12 residues. As DNA, the CDR3 is TGCAGCGTTGATGGGGGAGGGAATGAGCAGTTCTTC. This gives the protein CSVDGGGNEQFF.

In its sample, this clonotype was seen many times. The chain uses TRBV30 and TRBJ2-3, with D tentatively TRBD1 or TRBD2 (6 bases each). V lost 2 bases, J lost 2 bases, and 11 bases lay in between. Germline V gene data show CDR1 as GTSNPN and CDR2 as SVGIG (reference sequence). The CDR3 is 14 amino acids. The CDR3 spells CAWSRGRLTDTQYF. The CDR3 bases are TGTGCCTGGAGTCGGGGGCGGCTCACAGATACGCAGTATTTT.

This chain uses TRBV6-2 or TRBV6-3 with TRBJ1-1, with 11 nucleotides matching TRBD1. V trimming: 6 bases; J trimming: 4 bases; junction bases outside the gene matches: 10. The CDR3 has 16 amino acids. Germline values: CDR1 MNHEY, CDR2 SVGEGT. The CDR3 loop reads CASRESGTGGITEAFF. The CDR3 region has the DNA TGTGCCAGCAGAGAGTCTGGGACAGGGGGGATCACTGAAGCTTTCTTT.

This clonotype came up a few times. The V and J genes are TRBV27 and TRBJ2-3, with no clear D. The CDR3 runs to 13 residues. The germline V gene encodes CDR1 MNHEY and CDR2 SMNVEV (reference sequence). V lost 4 bases to trimming and J lost 7 bases, with 12 bases between them. This CDR3 reads CASSSRVRNTQYF. CDR3 nucleotide sequence: TGTGCCAGCAGTTCCCGGGTGCGAAATACGCAGTATTTT.

This chain links TRBV5-8 with TRBJ2-7; the D call may be TRBD1 or TRBD2 (5 bases each). The V gene lost 2 bases and the J gene lost 3 bases, with 12 bases spanning the gap. Germline loops: CDR1 SGHTS, CDR2 YDEGEE. CDR3 length: 14 residues. The CDR3 nucleotides are TGTGCCAGCAGCTTCCCAGGGAGAATCTACGAGCAGTACTTC. Translated: CASSFPGRIYEQYF.

About this clonotype: A much larger clone lies one base from this, so it may be a read error. This chain connects TRBV20-1 to TRBJ1-2; 8 positions match TRBD1. CDR1 and CDR2 from the germline V gene are DFQATT and SNEGSKA (reference sequence). V shed 5 bases, J shed 7 bases, and the junction held 12 bases outside the gene matches. The CDR3 covers 14 residues. The CDR3 protein is CSACNSGGASGYTF. The CDR3 DNA is TGCAGTGCTTGCAATTCAGGGGGCGCGAGTGGCTACACCTTC.

This clonotype came up many times. The genes are TRBV11-2 and TRBJ2-4; a possible D gene is TRBD2 (6 bases). CDR3 length equals 14 residues. Trimming shortened V by 5 bases and J by 7 bases, and 15 bases separated the two germline ends. The germline V gene has CDR1 SGHAT and CDR2 FQNNGV. CDR3 sequence reads: CASSPGPGGNIQYF. CDR3 nucleotides: TGTGCCAGCAGCCCCGGACCCGGGGGTAACATTCAGTACTTC.